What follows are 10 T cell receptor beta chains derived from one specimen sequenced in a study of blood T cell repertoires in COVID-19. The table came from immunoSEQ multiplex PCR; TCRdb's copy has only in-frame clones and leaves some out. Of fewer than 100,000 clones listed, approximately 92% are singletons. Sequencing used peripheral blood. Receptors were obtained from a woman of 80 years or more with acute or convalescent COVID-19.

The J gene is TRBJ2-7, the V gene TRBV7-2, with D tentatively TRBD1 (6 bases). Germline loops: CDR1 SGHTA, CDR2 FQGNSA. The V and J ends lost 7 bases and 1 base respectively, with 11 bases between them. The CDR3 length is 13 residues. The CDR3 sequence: CASTRGYSYEQYF. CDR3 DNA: TGTGCCAGCACCAGGGGTTATTCCTACGAGCAGTACTTC.

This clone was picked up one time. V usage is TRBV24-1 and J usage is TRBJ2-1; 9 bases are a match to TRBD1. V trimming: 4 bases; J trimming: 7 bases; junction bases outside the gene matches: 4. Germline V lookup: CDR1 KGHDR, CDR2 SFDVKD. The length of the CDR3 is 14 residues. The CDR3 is CATSDSGQGNEQFF. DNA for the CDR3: TGTGCCACCAGTGACTCGGGACAGGGTAATGAGCAGTTCTTC.

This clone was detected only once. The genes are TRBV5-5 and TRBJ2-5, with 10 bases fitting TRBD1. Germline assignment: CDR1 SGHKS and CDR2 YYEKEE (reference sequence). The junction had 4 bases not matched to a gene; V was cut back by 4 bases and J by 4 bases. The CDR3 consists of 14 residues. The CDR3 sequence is CASSPRTGGETQYF. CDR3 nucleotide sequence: TGTGCCAGCAGCCCGAGGACAGGGGGAGAGACCCAGTACTTC.

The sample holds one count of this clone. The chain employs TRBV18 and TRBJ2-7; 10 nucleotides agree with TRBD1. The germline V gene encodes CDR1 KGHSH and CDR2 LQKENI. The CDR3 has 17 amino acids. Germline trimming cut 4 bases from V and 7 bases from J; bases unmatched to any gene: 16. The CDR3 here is CASSRRGTGESNREQYF. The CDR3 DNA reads TGTGCCAGCTCACGACGCGGGACAGGGGAAAGTAACAGGGAGCAGTACTTC.

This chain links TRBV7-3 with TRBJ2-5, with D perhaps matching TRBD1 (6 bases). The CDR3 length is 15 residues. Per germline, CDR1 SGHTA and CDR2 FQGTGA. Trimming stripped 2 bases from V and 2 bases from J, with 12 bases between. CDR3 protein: CASSLGPGQQETQYF. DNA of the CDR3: TGTGCCAGCAGCTTAGGACCCGGACAGCAAGAGACCCAGTACTTC.

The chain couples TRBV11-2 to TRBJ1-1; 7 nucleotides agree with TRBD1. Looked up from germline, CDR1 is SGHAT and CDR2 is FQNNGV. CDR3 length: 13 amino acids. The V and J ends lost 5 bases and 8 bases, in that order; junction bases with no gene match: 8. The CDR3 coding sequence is TGTGCCAGCAGCGCACACCGGGACAGCGAAGCTTTCTTT. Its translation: CASSAHRDSEAFF.

CDR3 region: CASSLEGREEKYTF. The CDR3 nucleotides are TGTGCCAGCAGCTTGGAAGGCAGGGAGGAGAAATACACCTTC. The chain couples TRBV5-4 to TRBJ1-2, with D perhaps matching TRBD1 (5 bases). The CDR3 totals 14 residues. CDR1 and CDR2 from the germline V gene are SGHNT and YYREEE (reference sequence). The germline V and J ends were trimmed by 0 bases and 11 bases, with 17 bases remaining between them.

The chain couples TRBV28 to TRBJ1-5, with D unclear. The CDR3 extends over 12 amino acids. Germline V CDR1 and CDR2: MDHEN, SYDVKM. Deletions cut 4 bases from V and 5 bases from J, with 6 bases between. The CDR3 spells CASSSGDQPQHF. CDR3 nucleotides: TGTGCCAGCAGTTCCGGGGATCAGCCCCAGCATTTT.

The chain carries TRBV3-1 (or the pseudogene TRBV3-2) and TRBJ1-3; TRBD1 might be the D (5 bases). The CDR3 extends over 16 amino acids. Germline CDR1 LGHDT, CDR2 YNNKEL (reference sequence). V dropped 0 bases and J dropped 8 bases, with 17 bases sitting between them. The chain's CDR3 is CASSQDPDSLRDTIYF. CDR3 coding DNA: TGTGCCAGCAGCCAAGATCCCGACAGCCTCAGGGACACCATATATTTT.

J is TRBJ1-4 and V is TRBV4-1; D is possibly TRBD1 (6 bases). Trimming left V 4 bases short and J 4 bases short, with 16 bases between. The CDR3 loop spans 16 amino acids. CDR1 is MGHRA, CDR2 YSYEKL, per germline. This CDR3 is CASSPALTGRNEKLFF. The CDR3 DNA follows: TGCGCCAGCAGCCCAGCCCTGACAGGTCGTAATGAAAAACTGTTTTTT.